The 17 T cell receptor beta chains below come from one sample, sequenced in a study of T cells after posttransplantation cyclophosphamide. Here immunoSEQ multiplex PCR was the method, and the copy in TCRdb shows in-frame clones only, minus some. The sample lists approximately 50,000 clones, 85% to 95% seen once, with 2.9% in the top ten. Input material: PBMCs. Receptor source: a woman aged 25 to 39 in good health and a related stem cell transplant donor.

The chain employs TRBV5-1 and TRBJ2-7, with D possibly TRBD1 on 5 matching bases. Trimming took off 0 bases at V and 4 bases at J, with 17 bases between the two ends. CDR1 is SGHRS and CDR2 is YFSETQ in the germline V gene. The CDR3 is 16 residues long. The CDR3 DNA follows: TGCGCCAGCAGCTTGGCCCCAGGGAAAAAGGGGTACGAGCAGTACTTC. Translated: CASSLAPGKKGYEQYF.

The V call is TRBV6-6, the J call TRBJ2-1; TRBD1 might be the D (6 bases). Germline loops: CDR1 MNHNY, CDR2 SVGAGI (reference sequence). The CDR3 has 15 amino acids. V lost 6 bases and J 5 bases, leaving 17 bases between the germline ends. The CDR3, as DNA: TGTGCCAGCAGCCTACTAGGGGGTTCGGACAATGAGCAGTTCTTC. This sequence encodes CASSLLGGSDNEQFF.

The chain uses TRBV4-3 and TRBJ1-4, with 7 bases that match TRBD1. V was clipped by 0 bases and J by 2 bases; unmatched bases: 0. The CDR3 extends over 15 amino acids. Germline-derived CDR1 and CDR2 are LGHNA and YSLEER. The chain's CDR3 is CASSQEGGTNEKLFF. In DNA form, the CDR3 reads TGCGCCAGCAGCCAAGAAGGGGGCACTAATGAAAAACTGTTTTTT.

The table lists this clone with a few counts. J is TRBJ2-7 and V is TRBV27; 8 positions agree with TRBD1. Trimming removed 5 bases from V and 6 bases from J; junction bases left unmatched: 9. Germline assignment: CDR1 MNHEY and CDR2 SMNVEV (reference sequence). The length of the CDR3 is 14 residues. The chain's CDR3 is CASSQTGDVGEQYF. CDR3 nucleotides: TGTGCCAGCAGTCAGACAGGGGACGTCGGCGAGCAGTACTTC.

The chain employs TRBV9 and TRBJ2-7, with D possibly matching TRBD2 (6 bases). This CDR3 contains 15 residues. Germline V CDR1 and CDR2: SGDLS, YYNGEE. V lost 4 bases, J lost 4 bases, and 18 bases lay in between. Here the CDR3 reads CASSTKTAGSYEQYF. Written as DNA, the CDR3 is TGTGCCAGCAGCACCAAGACGGCCGGGAGTTACGAGCAGTACTTC.

The chain links TRBV11-2 to TRBJ1-2; D is perhaps TRBD1 (6 bases). V lost 3 bases and J lost 4, with 9 bases in between. The germline V gene has CDR1 SGHAT and CDR2 FQNNGV. The CDR3 is 13 amino acids. Here the CDR3 reads CASSLRTVYGYTF. The CDR3 DNA sequence: TGTGCCAGCAGCTTGCGGACAGTCTATGGCTACACCTTC.

A single count supports this clone. This chain uses TRBV11-2 with TRBJ2-7; 7 bases are a match to TRBD1. The CDR3 runs to 15 residues. CDR1 is SGHAT, CDR2 FQNNGV, per germline. Trimming removed 6 bases from V and 3 bases from J; junction bases left unmatched: 11. CDR3 sequence reads: CASSRTDGTDYEQYF. The CDR3 bases are TGTGCCAGCAGTCGGACAGACGGGACAGACTACGAGCAGTACTTC. The whole variable domain, filled in from reference TRBV11-2 and TRBJ2-7, reads EAGVAQSPRYKIIEKRQSVAFWCNPISGHATLYWYQQILGQGPKLLIQFQNNGVVDDSQLPKDRFSAERLKGVDSTLKIQPAKLEDSAVYLCASSRTDGTDYEQYFGPGTRLTVT.

This clone was seen only a few times. V and J are TRBV9 and TRBJ2-2, with D possibly being TRBD2 (6 bases). This CDR3 has 15 residues. Germline V gene data show CDR1 as SGDLS and CDR2 as YYNGEE. V lost 2 bases and J lost 5, with 13 bases in between. The CDR3, as DNA: TGTGCCAGCAGCGTGAAGGGAAGCGGGACCGGGGAGCTGTTTTTT. The encoded protein is CASSVKGSGTGELFF.

This clone was seen just once. Other DNA sequences within the sample encode an identical CDR3. This sequence joins TRBV5-1 and TRBJ1-2, with D possibly TRBD1 on 5 matching bases. CDR1 and CDR2 (germline): SGHRS, YFSETQ. Trimming shortened V by 5 bases and J by 3 bases, and 8 bases separated the two germline ends. The CDR3 extends over 12 amino acids. The DNA of the CDR3 is TGCGCCAGCAGTTGGGGGGACTATGGCTACACCTTC. This encodes CASSWGDYGYTF.

The rearrangement uses TRBV2 and TRBJ1-5; no firm D call. CDR1 SNHLY and CDR2 FYNNEI come from the germline V gene. This CDR3 has 12 amino acids. Trimming removed 5 bases at V and 8 bases at J, with 10 bases between. The CDR3 loop is CASSIRVEPQHF. The CDR3 nucleotides read TGTGCCAGCAGTATTCGGGTAGAGCCCCAGCATTTT. Full variable domain (rest looked up from reference TRBV2 and TRBJ1-5): EPEVTQTPSHQVTQMGQEVILRCVPISNHLYFYWYRQILGQKVEFLVSFYNNEISEKSEIFDDQFSVERPDGSNFTLKIRSTKLEDSAMYFCASSIRVEPQHFGDGTRLSIL.

This rearrangement joins TRBV6-5 to TRBJ2-7; 7 bases match TRBD1. Trimming removed 6 bases from V and 2 bases from J; junction bases left unmatched: 10. CDR1 and CDR2 from the germline V gene are MNHEY and SVGAGI. The CDR3 contains 15 residues. As DNA, the CDR3 is TGTGCCAGCAGCTCCGAAGGACAGGCAACCTACGAGCAGTACTTC. Translating gives CASSSEGQATYEQYF.

In this sample, this clone turned up a few times. The chain is built from TRBV2 and TRBJ2-3; D call uncertain. The V end was cut by 4 bases, the J end by 7 bases, with 12 bases between. The CDR3 spans 13 residues. CDR1 and CDR2 (germline): SNHLY, FYNNEI. Written as DNA, the CDR3 is TGTGCCAGCAGTGTAGAAGACTTATATACGCAGTATTTT. Protein product: CASSVEDLYTQYF.

The J gene is TRBJ2-3, the V gene TRBV7-2, with D perhaps TRBD2 (5 bases). The CDR3 is 16 amino acids. CDR1 and CDR2 from the germline V gene are SGHTA and FQGNSA. The V and J ends lost 5 bases and 0 bases respectively, with 15 bases between them. CDR3 bases: TGTGCCAGCAGCGCAATAGCGAAACTTAGCACAGATACGCAGTATTTT. Translation gives CASSAIAKLSTDTQYF.

This clone was counted a single time. V and J are TRBV18 and TRBJ2-7, with 9 bases aligning to TRBD2. Germline assignment: CDR1 KGHSH and CDR2 LQKENI. V shed 3 bases, J shed 6 bases, and the junction held 3 bases outside the gene matches. The length of the CDR3 is 13 residues. CDR3 amino acids: CASSPERGAEQYF. The CDR3 DNA reads as TGTGCCAGCTCACCCGAGCGGGGGGCCGAGCAGTACTTC.

V is TRBV28 and J is TRBJ1-2, with TRBD1 matching 7 bases. Per germline, CDR1 MDHEN and CDR2 SYDVKM. CDR3 size: 11 residues. V gave up 5 bases and J gave up 6 bases; unmatched junction bases: 0. CDR3 in amino acids: CASSQGDGYTF. CDR3 DNA sequence: TGTGCCAGCAGTCAGGGGGATGGCTACACCTTC.

The chain employs TRBV4-2 and TRBJ2-5; 10 bases match TRBD2. V lost 1 base to trimming and J lost 5 bases; unmatched junction nucleotides: 13. The CDR3 has 18 amino acids. Germline loops: CDR1 LGHNA, CDR2 YNFKEQ. The DNA of the CDR3 is TGTGCCAGCAGCCAAGGGGGGGCTAGCGGGGGTTCGGGGGAGACCCAGTACTTC. Amino acid sequence: CASSQGGASGGSGETQYF.

The chain links TRBV6-6 to TRBJ1-4, with 7 bases lining up with TRBD1. J gave up 0 bases and V 3 bases, and 1 base lay outside the gene matches. Per the germline V gene, CDR1 is MNHNY and CDR2 is SVGAGI (reference sequence). The CDR3 runs to 15 residues. The CDR3 bases are TGTGCCAGCAGTTATGGGACAGCAACTAATGAAAAACTGTTTTTT. It encodes CASSYGTATNEKLFF.